This entry lists 2 T cell receptor beta chains sequenced from one sample in a study of shared clonotypes between healthy human individuals. Using immunoSEQ multiplex PCR, the repertoire was profiled, and TCRdb retains in-frame clones only, with some absent. This sample has about 2.1 million clones, with roughly 93% found just once. The naive CD8 subset, CD45RO-negative cells positively selected for CCR7, excluded terminally differentiated effector memory CD45RA+ cells. What was sequenced was naive CD8+ T cells from PBMCs. All receptors come from a man aged 18 to 30 in good health. Some clones in this sample may be carry-over from other donors' samples.

V gene TRBV2 combines with J gene TRBJ2-3; perhaps D is TRBD1 or TRBD2 (5 bases each). Per the germline V gene, CDR1 is SNHLY and CDR2 is FYNNEI. The CDR3 is made up of 14 amino acids. V lost 11 bases and J 3 bases, leaving 18 bases between the germline ends. The CDR3 loop reads CALVGASRTDTQYF. CDR3 nucleotide sequence: TGTGCCCTCGTCGGGGCATCTAGGACAGATACGCAGTATTTT.

This CDR3 reads CASSLAGQGKTEAFF. The CDR3 bases are TGTGCCAGCAGCTTAGCGGGGCAGGGGAAGACTGAAGCTTTCTTT. This chain joins TRBV7-9 and TRBJ1-1, with a possible D match to TRBD1 (6 bases). The CDR3 spans 15 residues. Germline V gives CDR1 SEHNR, CDR2 FQNEAQ (reference sequence). V gave up 0 bases and J gave up 5 bases, with 13 bases separating them.